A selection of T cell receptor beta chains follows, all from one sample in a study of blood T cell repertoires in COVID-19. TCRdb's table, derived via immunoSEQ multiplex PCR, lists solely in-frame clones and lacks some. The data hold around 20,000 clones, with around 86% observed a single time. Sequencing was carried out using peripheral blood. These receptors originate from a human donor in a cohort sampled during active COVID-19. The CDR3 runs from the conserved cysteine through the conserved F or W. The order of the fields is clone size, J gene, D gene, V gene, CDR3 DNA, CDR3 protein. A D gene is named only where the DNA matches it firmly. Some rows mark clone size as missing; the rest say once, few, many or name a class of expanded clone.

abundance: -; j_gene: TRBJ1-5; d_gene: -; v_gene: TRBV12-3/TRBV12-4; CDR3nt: TGTGCCAGCAGTTTAGACCGAGATCAGCCCCAGCATTTT; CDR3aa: CASSLDRDQPQHF
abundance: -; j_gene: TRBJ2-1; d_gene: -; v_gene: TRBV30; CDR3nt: TGTGCCTGGACTTCCCGAGTTGATGAGCAGTTCTTC; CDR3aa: CAWTSRVDEQFF
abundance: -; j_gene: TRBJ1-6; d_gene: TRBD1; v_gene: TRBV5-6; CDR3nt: TGTGCCAGCAGCCACACTACAGGGGGCTGGGGTAATTCACCCCTCCACTTT; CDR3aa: CASSHTTGGWGNSPLHF
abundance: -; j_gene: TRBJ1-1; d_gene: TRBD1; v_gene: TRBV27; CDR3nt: TGTGCCAGCAGTCGCCAGGGGGGAAGAGCTTTCTTT; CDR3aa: CASSRQGGRAFF
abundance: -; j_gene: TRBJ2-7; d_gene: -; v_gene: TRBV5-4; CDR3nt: TGTGCCAGCAGCCTCCCCGGGGGGCCTCGCGAGCAGTACTTC; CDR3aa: CASSLPGGPREQYF
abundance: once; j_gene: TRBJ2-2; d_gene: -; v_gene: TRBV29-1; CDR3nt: TGCAGCGTTGCGCGGAACACCGGGGAGCTGTTTTTT; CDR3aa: CSVARNTGELFF
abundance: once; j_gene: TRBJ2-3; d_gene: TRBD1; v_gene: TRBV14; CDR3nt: TGTGCCAGCAGCTTACAGGGGACAGATACGCAGTATTTT; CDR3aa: CASSLQGTDTQYF
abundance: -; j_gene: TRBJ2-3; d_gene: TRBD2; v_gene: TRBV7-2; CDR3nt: TGTGCCAGCAGCCCCGGCGGGAGGGCCACAGATACGCAGTATTTT; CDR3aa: CASSPGGRATDTQYF
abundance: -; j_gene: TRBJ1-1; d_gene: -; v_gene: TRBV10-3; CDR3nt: TGTGCCATCAGTGAACAGCCCAACACTGAAGCTTTCTTT; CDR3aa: CAISEQPNTEAFF
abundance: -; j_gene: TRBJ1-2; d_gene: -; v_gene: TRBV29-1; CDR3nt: TGCAGCGACCGGGGGACGATCTATGGCTACACCTTC; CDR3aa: CSDRGTIYGYTF
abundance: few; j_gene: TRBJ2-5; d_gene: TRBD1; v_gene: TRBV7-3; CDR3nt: TGTGCCAGCAGTCCCGACAGGGGCCAAGAGACCCAGTACTTC; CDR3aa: CASSPDRGQETQYF
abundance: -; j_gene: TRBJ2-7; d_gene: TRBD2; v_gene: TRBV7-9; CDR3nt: TGTGCCAGCAGCTTGGCTAGCGGGAGGCCCTACGAGCAGTACTTC; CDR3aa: CASSLASGRPYEQYF
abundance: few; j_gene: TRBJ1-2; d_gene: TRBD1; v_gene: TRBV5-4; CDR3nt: TGTGCCAGCAGCTTGGGGGACAGCTATGGCTACACCTTC; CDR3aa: CASSLGDSYGYTF
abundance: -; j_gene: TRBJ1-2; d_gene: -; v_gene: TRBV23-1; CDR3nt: TGCGCCAGCAGTCTGTCTTCAGGGGATGGCTACACCTTC; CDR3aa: CASSLSSGDGYTF
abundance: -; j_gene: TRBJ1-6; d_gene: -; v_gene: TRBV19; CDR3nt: TGTGCCAGTAGTATCACAGGGAATTCACCCCTCCACTTT; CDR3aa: CASSITGNSPLHF
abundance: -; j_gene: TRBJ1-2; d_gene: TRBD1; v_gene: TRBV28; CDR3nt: TGTGCCAGCAGTCGTGGGACAGGGCCGACCTATGGCTACACCTTC; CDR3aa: CASSRGTGPTYGYTF
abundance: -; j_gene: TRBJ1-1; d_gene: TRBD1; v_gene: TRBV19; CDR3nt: TGTGCCAGTGCCTGGACAGGGGGGAACACTGAAGCTTTCTTT; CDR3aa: CASAWTGGNTEAFF
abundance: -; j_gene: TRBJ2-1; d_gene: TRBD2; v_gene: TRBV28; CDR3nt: TGTGCCAGCAGCCACGGACTAGCGGGAGTTTCCTACAATGAGCAGTTCTTC; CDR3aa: CASSHGLAGVSYNEQFF
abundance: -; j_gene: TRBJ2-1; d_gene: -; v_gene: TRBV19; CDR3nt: TGTGCCAGTAGCGAACAGGGAATCAATGAGCAGTTCTTC; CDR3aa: CASSEQGINEQFF
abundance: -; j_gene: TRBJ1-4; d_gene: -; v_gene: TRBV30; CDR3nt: TGTGCCTGGAGCGCCGGGGGAACCCCTAATGAAAAACTGTTTTTT; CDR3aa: CAWSAGGTPNEKLFF
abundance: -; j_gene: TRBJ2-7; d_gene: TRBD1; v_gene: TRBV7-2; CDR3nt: TGTGCCAGCAGCTTCTCCGGGACAGGGGCCCACGAGCAGTACTTC; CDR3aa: CASSFSGTGAHEQYF
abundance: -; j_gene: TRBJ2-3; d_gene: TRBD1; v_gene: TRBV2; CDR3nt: TGTGCCAGCAGCCCCGAGGGAATGACAGGGACAGATACGCAGTATTTT; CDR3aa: CASSPEGMTGTDTQYF
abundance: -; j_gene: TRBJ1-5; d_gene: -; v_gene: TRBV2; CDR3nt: TGTGCCAGCAGGCTATCCCGGGGGGTGAGCAATCAGCCCCAGCATTTT; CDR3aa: CASRLSRGVSNQPQHF
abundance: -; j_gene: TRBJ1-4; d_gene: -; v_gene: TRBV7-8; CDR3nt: TGTGCCAGCAGCTTAGGTGGCGGCGAATATGAAAAACTGTTTTTT; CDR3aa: CASSLGGGEYEKLFF
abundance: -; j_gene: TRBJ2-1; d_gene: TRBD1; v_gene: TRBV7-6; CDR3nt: TGTGCCAGCAGCTTAGACCAGAGGGACAGAGAGCAGTTCTTC; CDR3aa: CASSLDQRDREQFF
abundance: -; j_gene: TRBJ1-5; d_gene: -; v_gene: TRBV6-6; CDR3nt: TGTGCCAGCAGTTACTGGGAGGTTGGTCAGCCCCAGCATTTT; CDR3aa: CASSYWEVGQPQHF
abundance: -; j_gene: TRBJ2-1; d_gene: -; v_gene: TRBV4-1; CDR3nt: TGCGCCAGCAGCCAAGATAATTTGGGCAGTAATGAGCAGTTCTTC; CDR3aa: CASSQDNLGSNEQFF
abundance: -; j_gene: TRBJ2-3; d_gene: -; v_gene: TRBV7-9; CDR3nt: TGTGCCAGCAGCTTAACCAGGATTAGCACAGATACGCAGTATTTT; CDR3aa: CASSLTRISTDTQYF
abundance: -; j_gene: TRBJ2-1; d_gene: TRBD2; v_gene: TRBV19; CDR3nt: TGTGCCAGTAGTGCCACTAGCGGATCCATCAATGAGCAGTTCTTC; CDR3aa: CASSATSGSINEQFF
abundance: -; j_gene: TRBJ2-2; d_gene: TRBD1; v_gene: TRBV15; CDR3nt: TGTGCCACCGACAGGGGGCGCGACGGGGAGCTGTTTTTT; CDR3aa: CATDRGRDGELFF
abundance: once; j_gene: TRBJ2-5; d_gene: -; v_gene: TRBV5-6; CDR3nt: TGTGCCAGCAGCCACCAGGGGGGATGGACCCAGTACTTC; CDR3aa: CASSHQGGWTQYF
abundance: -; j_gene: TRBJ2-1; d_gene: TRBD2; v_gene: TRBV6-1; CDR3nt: TGTGCCAGCAGTGAGTTAGCGGGAAAGCAGTTCTTC; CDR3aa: CASSELAGKQFF
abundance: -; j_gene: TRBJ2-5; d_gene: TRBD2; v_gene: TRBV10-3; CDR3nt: TGTGCCATCAGTGCGGGAGGGCCGGGTCGGGAGACCCAGTACTTC; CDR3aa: CAISAGGPGRETQYF
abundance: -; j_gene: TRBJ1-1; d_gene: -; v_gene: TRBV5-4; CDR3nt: TGTGCCAGCAGGACAGCACCGAACACTGAAGCTTTCTTT; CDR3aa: CASRTAPNTEAFF
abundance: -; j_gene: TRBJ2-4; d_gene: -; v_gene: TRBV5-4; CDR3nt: TGTGCCAGCAGCTTCATAGAGGGAAACATTCAGTACTTC; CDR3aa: CASSFIEGNIQYF
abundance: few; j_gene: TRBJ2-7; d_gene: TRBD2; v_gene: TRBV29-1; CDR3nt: TGCAGCGTCCGCCCTAGCGGGGGGATCTCCTACGAGCAGTACTTC; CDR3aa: CSVRPSGGISYEQYF
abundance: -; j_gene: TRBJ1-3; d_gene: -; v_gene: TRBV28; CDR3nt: TGTGCCAGCAGGGGGACTCTCGGTCGCGCTTCTGGAAACACCATATATTTT; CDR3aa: CASRGTLGRASGNTIYF
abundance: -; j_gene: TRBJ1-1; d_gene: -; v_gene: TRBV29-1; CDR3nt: TGCAGCGTTGAGGGAGATCCTGAAGCTTTCTTT; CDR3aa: CSVEGDPEAFF
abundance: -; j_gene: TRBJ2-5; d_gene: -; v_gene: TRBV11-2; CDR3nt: TGTGCCAGCAGCTTAGCGGGGACTTCTCAAGAGACCCAGTACTTC; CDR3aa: CASSLAGTSQETQYF
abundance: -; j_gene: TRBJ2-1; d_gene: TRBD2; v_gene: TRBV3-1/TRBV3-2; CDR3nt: TGTGCCAGCAGCCAAGACGGCGGGAGGGTAAATGAGCAGTTCTTC; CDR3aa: CASSQDGGRVNEQFF
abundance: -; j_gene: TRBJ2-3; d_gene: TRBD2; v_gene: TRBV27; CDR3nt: TGTGCCAGCAGACTAGCGGGAGGGAACACAGATACGCAGTATTTT; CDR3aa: CASRLAGGNTDTQYF
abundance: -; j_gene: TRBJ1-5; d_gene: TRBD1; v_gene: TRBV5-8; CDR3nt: TGTGCCAGCAGCCGGACAGGGATAAATCAGCCCCAGCATTTT; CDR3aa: CASSRTGINQPQHF
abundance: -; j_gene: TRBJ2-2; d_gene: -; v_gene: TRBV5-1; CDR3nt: TGCGCCAGCAGCCCGGACTACCCAAGCAGCACCGGGGAGCTGTTTTTT; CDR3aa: CASSPDYPSSTGELFF
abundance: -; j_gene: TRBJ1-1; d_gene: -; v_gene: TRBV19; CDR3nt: TGTGCCAGTAGTCGGGGTCCGAACACTGAAGCTTTCTTT; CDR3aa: CASSRGPNTEAFF
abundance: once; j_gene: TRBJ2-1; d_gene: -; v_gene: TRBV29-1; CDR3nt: TGCAGCGTTGAACTAGTGAATTACAATGAGCAGTTCTTC; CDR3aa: CSVELVNYNEQFF
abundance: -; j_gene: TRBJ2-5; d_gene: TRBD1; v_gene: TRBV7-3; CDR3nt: TGTGCCAGCAGCGTGAAAAAACCGTACAGGGGATATCGAGAGACCCAGTACTTC; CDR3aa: CASSVKKPYRGYRETQYF
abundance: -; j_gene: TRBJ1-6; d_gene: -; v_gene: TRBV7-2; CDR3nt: TGTGCCAGCACTTGGGGCGCATTGGCGAGCTCCTATAATTCACCCCTCCACTTT; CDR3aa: CASTWGALASSYNSPLHF
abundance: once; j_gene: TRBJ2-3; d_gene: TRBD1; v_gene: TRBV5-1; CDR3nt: TGCGCCAGCAGCTTGTTTGGTCCGACAGGGGGCAGACGGGGTACGCAGTATTTT; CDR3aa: CASSLFGPTGGRRGTQYF
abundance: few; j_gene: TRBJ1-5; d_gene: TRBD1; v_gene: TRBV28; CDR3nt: TGTGCCAGCAGGGCCGGGACAGGGGACAGGCAGCCCCAGCATTTT; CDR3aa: CASRAGTGDRQPQHF
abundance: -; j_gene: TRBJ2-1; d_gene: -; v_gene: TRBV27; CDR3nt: TGTGCCAGCAGTTTAGGTTCGGACAATGAGCAGTTCTTC; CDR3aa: CASSLGSDNEQFF
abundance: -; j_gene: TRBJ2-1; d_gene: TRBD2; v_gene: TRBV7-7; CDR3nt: TGTGCTAGCAGCCTCCTAGCGGGGGCCTACAATGAGCAGTTCTTC; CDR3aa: CASSLLAGAYNEQFF
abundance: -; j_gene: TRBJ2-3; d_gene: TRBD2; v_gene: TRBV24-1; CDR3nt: TGTGCCACCAGTGAACCTGGACTAGCGGGCGATAGCACAGATACGCAGTATTTT; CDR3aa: CATSEPGLAGDSTDTQYF
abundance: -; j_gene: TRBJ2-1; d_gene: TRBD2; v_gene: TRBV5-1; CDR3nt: TGCGCCAGCAGCTTGGATGCTAGCGGGAGGGCCTGGGATGAGCAGTTCTTC; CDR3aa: CASSLDASGRAWDEQFF
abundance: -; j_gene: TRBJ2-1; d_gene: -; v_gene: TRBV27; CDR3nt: TGTGCCAGCCGTCGTTCCTACAATGAGCAGTTCTTC; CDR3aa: CASRRSYNEQFF
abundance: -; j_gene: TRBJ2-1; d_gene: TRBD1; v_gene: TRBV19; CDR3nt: TGTGCCAGTAGTGGGGACAGGTCCCATGAGCAGTTCTTC; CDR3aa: CASSGDRSHEQFF
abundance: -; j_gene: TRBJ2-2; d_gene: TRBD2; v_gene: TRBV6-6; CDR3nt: TGTGCCAGCAGTTACTCGACGAGCGGGGCTGGGGAGCTGTTTTTT; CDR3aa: CASSYSTSGAGELFF
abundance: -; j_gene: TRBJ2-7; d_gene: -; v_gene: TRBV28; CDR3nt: TGTGCCAGCAGCCTGCGGGGAGAGCAGTACTTC; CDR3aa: CASSLRGEQYF